The present TCR beta chain was sequenced within a study of blood T cell repertoires in COVID-19. The CDR3 spans 15 residues. V lost 4 bases to trimming and J lost 9 bases, with 19 bases between them. The germline V gene encodes CDR1 LGHDT and CDR2 YNNKEL (reference sequence). Generated by immunoSEQ multiplex PCR, the TCRdb table keeps only in-frame clones and is missing some. The sample shows roughly 58,000 clones, about 80% of them seen only once. The sequencing input was peripheral blood. This receptor was taken from a man aged 50 to 59 with active or convalescent COVID-19. The chain couples TRBV3-1 (or the pseudogene TRBV3-2) to TRBJ2-1; TRBD2 might be the D (6 bases). CDR3 sequence reads: CASSPISFGTGEQFF. In nucleotides, the CDR3 is TGTGCCAGCAGCCCTATCTCATTCGGGACTGGTGAGCAGTTCTTC.